This TCR beta chain came from a study of cytotoxic CD8 clonotypes in ibrutinib-treated CLL. V was pared by 3 bases and J by 8 bases, with 17 bases between. Germline lookup yields CDR1 MDHEN and CDR2 SYDVKM. The CDR3 spans 15 residues. The protocol was immunoSEQ multiplex PCR, while the TCRdb copy is restricted to in-frame clones and leaves out a portion. The sample records approximately 340,000 clones, around 66% being singletons. The specimen was PBMCs, collected after 36 months of ibrutinib treatment. This chain connects TRBV28 to TRBJ2-1; a possible D gene is TRBD1 (5 bases). The receptor was derived from a human donor with chronic lymphocytic leukemia. The CDR3 nucleotides read TGTGCCAGCAGTTTTAATAGCAACCCCAGGGATGAGCAGTTCTTC. It translates to CASSFNSNPRDEQFF.